This T cell receptor (beta chain) came from a study of blood T cell repertoires in COVID-19. About the research overall: COVID-19 samples from acute and convalescent phases originated in the United States, Italy and Spain. PBMCs, B-cell-depleted T cells, or T cells were the source of the cDNA or gDNA that made up the material.

TCRdb's table, derived via immunoSEQ multiplex PCR, lists solely in-frame clones and lacks some. Of some 150,000 clones in the sample, 85% are singletons; the top ten hold 6.2%. Residents of about two dozen US areas, aged about 18 to 95 years, made up the participants. Which cohort a participant joined came from the clinical history participants gave. The sequencing input was PBMCs or T cells enriched from blood (not recorded which). This clonotype was obtained from a woman aged 35 to 49 who had recovered from COVID-19.

CDR3 sequence: CASSLFPAGREAFYEQYF. Here the CDR3 DNA reads TGTGCCAGCAGCTTATTTCCCGCTGGGCGGGAGGCCTTCTACGAGCAGTACTTC. The V and J genes are TRBV7-3 and TRBJ2-7; 8 nucleotides match TRBD2. Germline V gene lookup returns CDR1 SGHTA and CDR2 FQGTGA. J lost 3 bases, V lost 2 bases, and 15 bases had no gene match. The CDR3 is 18 amino acids.